This TCR beta chain was identified during a study of cytomegalovirus exposure and HLA in healthy donors. Study-level background: The roughly 120 validation repertoires, a later analysis reported, used the same platform as the roughly 730 repertoires from the first cohort. Study results and limitations: Cytomegalovirus-associated status was assigned to more than 150 TCR beta chains.

Some clones are missing from TCRdb's copy, which holds only in-frame ones; the method was immunoSEQ multiplex PCR. The table shows roughly 150,000 clones, with around 86% occurring only once. In germline, CDR1 is SGHTS, CDR2 YDEGEE. The CDR3 is 13 amino acids. Trimming stripped 2 bases from V and 9 bases from J, with 12 bases between. This clone was seen once. Its cognate antigen is unknown. The rearrangement joins TRBV5-8 to TRBJ2-4; D is ambiguous. Source material: PBMCs. The sequence was collected from a man aged 18-30 years in good health and CMV-seropositive. The CDR3 DNA reads as TGTGCCAGCAGCTTCGGCGGCCCTGGCATTCAGTACTTC. It is translated as CASSFGGPGIQYF.